What follows are 19 T cell receptor beta chains derived from one specimen sequenced in a study of blood T cells in healthy people across ages. The authors ran a second PCR of about 6 to 11 cycles using a sample-barcoded 5' primer and a J-beta primer mix. TCRdb reanalysed the 5' RACE reads using MiXCR and keeps one entry per CDR3 protein. This sample has hundreds of thousands of distinct CDR3 sequences; roughly 50% occur once, and the top ten carry roughly an eighth. Sequencing was performed on blood. The receptors originated from a man aged 25-45 years in good health.

This rearrangement joins TRBV12-3 or TRBV12-4 to TRBJ2-7, with D possibly TRBD1 on 6 matching bases. This CDR3 has 15 amino acids. Trimming stripped 6 bases from V and 5 bases from J, with 20 bases between. CDR3 loop: CASSRTGTNLNEQYF. The CDR3 coding sequence is TGTGCCAGCAGCCGAACCGGGACAAATTTAAACGAGCAGTACTTC.

This chain joins TRBV28 and TRBJ2-7, with TRBD1 as a possible D gene (5 bases). Trimming took 4 bases from V and 0 from J, leaving 10 bases between them. The germline V gene encodes CDR1 MDHEN and CDR2 SYDVKM. The CDR3 totals 14 residues. Here the CDR3 reads CASSWTTASYEQYF. DNA for the CDR3: TGTGCCAGCAGTTGGACAACAGCCTCCTACGAGCAGTACTTC. Together with reference TRBV28 and TRBJ2-7, the CDR3 gives the full variable domain: DVKVTQSSRYLVKRTGEKVFLECVQDMDHENMFWYRQDPGLGLRLIYFSYDVKMKEKGDIPEGYSVSREKKERFSLILESASTNQTSMYLCASSWTTASYEQYFGPGTRLTVT.

The chain is built from TRBV5-1 and TRBJ1-2, with 8 positions matching TRBD1. Per the germline V gene, CDR1 is SGHRS and CDR2 is YFSETQ. CDR3 length: 16 residues. V gave up 4 bases and J gave up 3 bases; unmatched junction bases: 11. The CDR3 DNA reads TGCGCCAGCAGCAGGCCCAGGGGGCGATTGGACTATGGCTACACCTTC. It codes for CASSRPRGRLDYGYTF.

This clonotype was seen a handful of times. J is TRBJ2-3 and V is TRBV20-1; D might be TRBD1 (6 bases). This CDR3 contains 15 residues. The V end lost 0 bases, the J end lost 4 bases, and 14 bases lay between the germline ends. Germline V gene data show CDR1 as DFQATT and CDR2 as SNEGSKA (reference sequence). In DNA form, the CDR3 reads TGCAGTGCTAGAGATCAACAGGGTTGGGCAGATACGCAGTATTTT. This encodes CSARDQQGWADTQYF.

This chain joins TRBV20-1 and TRBJ2-1; weak D call: TRBD2 (5 bases). The CDR3 has 14 amino acids. The germline CDR1 and CDR2 sequences are DFQATT and SNEGSKA (reference sequence). Deletions cut 3 bases from V and 0 bases from J, with 9 bases between. DNA for the CDR3: TGCAGTGCTAGTTCGAGGGACTCCTACAATGAGCAGTTCTTC. Residues: CSASSRDSYNEQFF.

The chain carries TRBV28 and TRBJ2-1; D is undetermined. The end of the DNA is better explained by TRBJ2-7, so the J call may be wrong. The length of the CDR3 is 13 residues. CDR1 and CDR2 from the germline V gene are MDHEN and SYDVKM. The CDR3 nucleotides are TGTGCCAGCAGTTTGGGTAGGGTCGAGGAGCAGTACTTC. Its translation is CASSLGRVEEQYF.

There are a few counts of this clonotype. This chain connects TRBV9 to TRBJ2-5; D is ambiguous. Gene TRBJ2-7 matches the end of the DNA better, so the J call may be wrong. Germline-derived CDR1 and CDR2 are SGDLS and YYNGEE. The length of the CDR3 is 15 residues. This chain's CDR3 is CASSVGDNNFREQYF. The DNA of the CDR3 is TGTGCCAGCAGCGTAGGAGATAATAATTTCCGCGAGCAGTACTTC.

The chain couples TRBV7-6 to TRBJ2-6; no reliable D call. Germline V CDR1 and CDR2: SGHVS, FNYEAQ. The CDR3 is 14 residues long. Between the trimmed V and J ends, which lost 5 bases and 4 bases, there was a span of 9 bases. In DNA form, the CDR3 reads TGTGCCAGCAGCCCGGTGCTGGGGGCCAACGTCCTGACTTTC. It codes for CASSPVLGANVLTF.

The CDR3 spells CASSPQGAYDYGYTF. Here the CDR3 DNA reads TGCGCCAGCAGTCCCCAGGGGGCATATGACTATGGCTACACCTTC. The chain has TRBV5-1 and TRBJ1-2, with 8 bases identical to TRBD1. The CDR3 extends over 15 amino acids. Germline values: CDR1 SGHRS, CDR2 YFSETQ. The V and J ends lost 5 bases and 3 bases, in that order; junction bases with no gene match: 9.

This chain connects TRBV7-9 to TRBJ2-5, with D unclear. Germline-derived CDR1 and CDR2 are SEHNR and FQNEAQ (reference sequence). Trimming removed 0 bases from V and 2 bases from J, with 7 bases in between. This CDR3 spans 14 amino acids. The CDR3 DNA sequence: TGTGCCAGCAGCTTAGCGCAGGATCAAGAGACCCAGTACTTC. Encoded protein: CASSLAQDQETQYF.

This clonotype was seen at least ten times. The genes are TRBV6-6 and TRBJ2-7; D gene uncertain. The CDR3 totals 14 residues. Per germline, CDR1 MNHNY and CDR2 SVGAGI (reference sequence). Trimming pared 4 bases from V and 1 base from J, leaving 11 bases between. The DNA of the CDR3 is TGTGCCAGCAGTTCGGACGGATTTTCCTACGAGCAGTACTTC. Encoded protein: CASSSDGFSYEQYF.

The chain recombines TRBV27 with TRBJ2-7; the D gene could be TRBD1 or TRBD2 (5 bases each). V lost 0 bases, J lost 0 bases, and 12 bases lay in between. The CDR3 spans 16 residues. Germline-derived CDR1 and CDR2 are MNHEY and SMNVEV (reference sequence). DNA for the CDR3: TGTGCCAGCAGTTTATCGAGGGGTCCCGGCTCCTACGAGCAGTACTTC. It encodes CASSLSRGPGSYEQYF.

This clonotype was counted only a few times. The chain links TRBV4-2 to TRBJ2-7, with unresolved D. This CDR3 is 16 amino acids long. Trimming cost V 0 bases and J 2 bases, with 14 bases left between them. Germline CDR1 and CDR2: LGHNA and YNFKEQ. The CDR3 protein is CASSQDPGNLAYEQYF. In DNA, the CDR3 is TGTGCCAGCAGCCAAGATCCTGGTAATCTAGCCTACGAGCAGTACTTC.

This clonotype was seen more than once but under ten times. The rearrangement joins TRBV13 to TRBJ1-6; the D is unclear. V gave up 5 bases and J gave up 11 bases, with 16 bases separating them. CDR1 and CDR2 from the germline V gene are PRHDT and FYEKMQ (reference sequence). The CDR3 consists of 14 residues. CDR3 protein: CASSRDTARTPLHF. CDR3 DNA: TGTGCCAGCAGCAGAGACACGGCGAGGACACCCCTCCACTTT.

The chain uses TRBV3-1 and TRBJ2-3; TRBD2 agrees at 12 bases. The V gene end was trimmed by 1 base and the J gene end by 4 bases; junction bases not matched to a gene: 6. This CDR3 has 17 amino acids. Germline V lookup: CDR1 LGHDT, CDR2 YNNKEL (reference sequence). In DNA, the CDR3 is TGTGCCAGCAGCCAAGGACTAGCGGGGGCTCGCGCAGATACGCAGTATTTT. Residues: CASSQGLAGARADTQYF.

The chain couples TRBV28 to TRBJ2-2, with 7 bases lining up with TRBD1. Germline V gives CDR1 MDHEN, CDR2 SYDVKM. The ends lost 4 bases at V and 1 base at J; junction bases unmatched: 3. CDR3 length: 15 amino acids. This CDR3 is CASSSRDRNTGELFF. The CDR3, as DNA: TGTGCCAGCAGTTCTCGGGACAGGAACACCGGGGAGCTGTTTTTT.

This clonotype was picked up a small number of times. The J gene is TRBJ2-1, the V gene TRBV12-3 or TRBV12-4; 7 bases agree with TRBD1. J was trimmed by 2 bases and V by 3 bases; bases with no gene match: 1. There are 14 residues in the CDR3. Here the CDR3 reads CASSFQGAYNEQFF. For the CDR3, the DNA is TGTGCCAGCAGTTTTCAGGGGGCCTACAATGAGCAGTTCTTC.

The V call is TRBV6-5, the J call TRBJ1-1; 11 nucleotides match TRBD1. The CDR3 is 17 residues long. The V gene end was trimmed by 4 bases and the J gene end by 5 bases; junction bases not matched to a gene: 12. Germline V CDR1 and CDR2: MNHEY, SVGAGI. CDR3 loop: CASSSPRGGQGETEAFF. The CDR3 region has the DNA TGTGCCAGCAGTTCCCCACGGGGGGGACAGGGGGAAACTGAAGCTTTCTTT.

The chain couples TRBV2 to TRBJ1-6, with 7 bases identical to TRBD1. Per germline, CDR1 SNHLY and CDR2 FYNNEI. This CDR3 spans 16 amino acids. Unmatched junction bases numbered 12, after V lost 4 bases and J lost 9 bases. CDR3 sequence reads: CASSASADRARSPLHF. DNA of the CDR3: TGTGCCAGCAGTGCCTCCGCTGACAGGGCGCGTTCACCCCTCCACTTT.